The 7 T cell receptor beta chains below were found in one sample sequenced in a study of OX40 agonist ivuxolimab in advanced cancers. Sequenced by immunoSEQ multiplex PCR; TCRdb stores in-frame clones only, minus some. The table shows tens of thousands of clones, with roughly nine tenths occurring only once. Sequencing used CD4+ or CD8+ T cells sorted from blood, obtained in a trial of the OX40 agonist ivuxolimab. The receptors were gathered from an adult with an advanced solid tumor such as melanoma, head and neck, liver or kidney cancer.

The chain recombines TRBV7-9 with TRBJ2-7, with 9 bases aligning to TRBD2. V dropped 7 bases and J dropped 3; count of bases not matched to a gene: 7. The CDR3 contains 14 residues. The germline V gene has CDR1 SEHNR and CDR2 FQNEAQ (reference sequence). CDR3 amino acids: CASTIAGAVYEQYF. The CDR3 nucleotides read TGTGCCAGCACCATAGCGGGAGCTGTCTACGAGCAGTACTTC.

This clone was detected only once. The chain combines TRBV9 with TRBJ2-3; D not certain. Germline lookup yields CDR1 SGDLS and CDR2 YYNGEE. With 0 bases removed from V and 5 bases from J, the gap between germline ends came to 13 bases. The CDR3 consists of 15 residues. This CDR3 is CASSVATALGDTQYF. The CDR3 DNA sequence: TGTGCCAGCAGCGTAGCGACCGCATTAGGAGATACGCAGTATTTT.

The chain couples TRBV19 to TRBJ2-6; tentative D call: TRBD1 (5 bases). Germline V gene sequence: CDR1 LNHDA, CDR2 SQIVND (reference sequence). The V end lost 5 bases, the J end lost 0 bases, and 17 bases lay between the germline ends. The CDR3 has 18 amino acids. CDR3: CASSPPLRAGSGANVLTF. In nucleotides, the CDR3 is TGTGCCAGTAGTCCTCCCCTCAGGGCCGGCTCTGGGGCCAACGTCCTGACTTTC.

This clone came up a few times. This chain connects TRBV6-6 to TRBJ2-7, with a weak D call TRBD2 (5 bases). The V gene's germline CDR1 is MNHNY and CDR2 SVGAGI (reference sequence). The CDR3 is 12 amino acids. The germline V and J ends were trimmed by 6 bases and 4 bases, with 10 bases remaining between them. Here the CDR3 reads CASSPSGYEQYF. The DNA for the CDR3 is TGTGCCAGCAGCCCCTCGGGGTACGAGCAGTACTTC.

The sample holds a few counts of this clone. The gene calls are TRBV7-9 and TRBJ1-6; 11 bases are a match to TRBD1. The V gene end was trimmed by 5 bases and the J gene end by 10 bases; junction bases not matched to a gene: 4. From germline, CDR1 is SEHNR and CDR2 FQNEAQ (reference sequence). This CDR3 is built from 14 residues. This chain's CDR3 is CASSLGQGESPLHF. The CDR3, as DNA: TGTGCCAGCAGCCTGGGACAGGGGGAATCACCCCTCCACTTT.

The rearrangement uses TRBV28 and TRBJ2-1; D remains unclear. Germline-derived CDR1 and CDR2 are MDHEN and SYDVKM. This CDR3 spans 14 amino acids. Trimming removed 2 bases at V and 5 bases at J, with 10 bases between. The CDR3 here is CASSLVGFNNEQFF. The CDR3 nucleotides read TGTGCCAGCAGTTTAGTGGGGTTCAACAATGAGCAGTTCTTC.

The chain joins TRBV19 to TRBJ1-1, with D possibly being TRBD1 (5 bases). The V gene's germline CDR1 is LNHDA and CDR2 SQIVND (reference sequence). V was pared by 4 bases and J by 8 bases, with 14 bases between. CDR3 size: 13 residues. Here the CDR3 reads CASSTTGPLEAFF. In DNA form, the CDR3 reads TGTGCCAGTAGTACCACAGGTCCCCTGGAAGCTTTCTTT.